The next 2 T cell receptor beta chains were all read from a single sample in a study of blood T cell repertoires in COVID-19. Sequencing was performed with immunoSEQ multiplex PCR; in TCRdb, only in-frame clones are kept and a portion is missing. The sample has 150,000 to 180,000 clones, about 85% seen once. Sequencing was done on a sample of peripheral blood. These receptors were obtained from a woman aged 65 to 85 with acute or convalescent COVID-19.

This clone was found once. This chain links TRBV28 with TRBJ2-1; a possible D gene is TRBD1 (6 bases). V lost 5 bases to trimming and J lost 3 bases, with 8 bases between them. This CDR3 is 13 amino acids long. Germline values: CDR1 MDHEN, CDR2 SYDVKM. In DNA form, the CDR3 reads TGTGCCAGCAGTATGACAGGCTACAATGAGCAGTTCTTC. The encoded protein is CASSMTGYNEQFF.

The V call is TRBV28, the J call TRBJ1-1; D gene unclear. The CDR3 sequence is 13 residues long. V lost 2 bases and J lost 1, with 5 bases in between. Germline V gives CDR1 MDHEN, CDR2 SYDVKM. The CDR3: CASSLNRNTEAFF. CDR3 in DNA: TGTGCCAGCAGTTTAAACAGGAACACTGAAGCTTTCTTT.